This note documents a single T cell receptor (beta chain) sequence. The record originates from a study of blood T cell repertoires in COVID-19. Study background: The United States, Italy and Spain provided the acute and convalescent COVID-19 samples. T cells, B-cell-depleted T cells, or PBMCs provided the cDNA or gDNA that served as material.

V shed 6 bases and J shed 5 bases, with 13 bases lying between them. This CDR3 is 13 amino acids long. As processed by the authors: Reference gene primer amplification gave nucleated cell count estimates. TCRdb's table, derived via immunoSEQ multiplex PCR, lists solely in-frame clones and lacks some. D and trimming were read from the DNA, whereas the V and J calls and clone size are those reported in that table. The table lists some 250,000 clones, 80% to 90% of them singletons. The V and J genes are TRBV12-3 or TRBV12-4 and TRBJ1-2; no definite D call. Material for sequencing was peripheral blood. This TCR was recovered from a man aged 30 to 39 who had recovered from COVID-19. CDR3 loop: CASRSAPWYGYTF. Written as DNA, the CDR3 is TGTGCCAGCAGAAGCGCCCCTTGGTATGGCTACACCTTC.